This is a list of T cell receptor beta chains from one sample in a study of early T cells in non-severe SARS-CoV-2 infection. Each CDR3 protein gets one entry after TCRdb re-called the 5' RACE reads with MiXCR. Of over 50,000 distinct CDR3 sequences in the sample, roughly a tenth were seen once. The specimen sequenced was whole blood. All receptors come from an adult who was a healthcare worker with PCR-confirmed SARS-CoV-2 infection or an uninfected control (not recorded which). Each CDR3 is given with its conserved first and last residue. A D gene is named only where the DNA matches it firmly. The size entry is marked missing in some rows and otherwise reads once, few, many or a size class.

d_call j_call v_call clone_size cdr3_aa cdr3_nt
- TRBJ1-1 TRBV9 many CASSAGQPNTEAFF TGTGCCAGCAGCGCCGGACAGCCGAACACTGAAGCTTTCTTT
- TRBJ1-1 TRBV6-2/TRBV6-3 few CASSYLANTEAFF TGTGCCAGCAGTTACTTGGCGAACACTGAAGCTTTCTTT
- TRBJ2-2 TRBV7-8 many CASRQMRTRTGELFF TGTGCCAGCAGACAAATGCGGACTCGAACCGGGGAGCTGTTTTTT
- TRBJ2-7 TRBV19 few CASSTANLLYEQYF TGTGCCAGTAGTACCGCCAACTTACTCTACGAGCAGTACTTC
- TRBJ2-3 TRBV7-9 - CASSPLQDTQYF TGTGCCAGCAGCCCCTTACAGGATACGCAGTATTTT
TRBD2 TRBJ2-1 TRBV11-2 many CASSPIAGAYNEQFF TGTGCCAGCAGCCCGATAGCGGGGGCCTACAATGAGCAGTTCTTC
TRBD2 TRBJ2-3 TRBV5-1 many CASSTGLAGVRTDTQYF TGCGCCAGCAGCACAGGACTAGCGGGCGTTCGCACAGATACGCAGTATTTT
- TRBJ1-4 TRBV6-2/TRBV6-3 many CASRRLQATNEKLFF TGTGCCAGCAGACGCCTCCAAGCAACTAATGAAAAACTGTTTTTT
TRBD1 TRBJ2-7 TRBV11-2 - CASSLPDRAEQYF TGTGCCAGCAGCCTCCCGGACAGGGCCGAGCAGTACTTC
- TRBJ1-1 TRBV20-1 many CSASLGETEAFF TGCAGTGCTAGCCTCGGGGAGACTGAAGCTTTCTTT
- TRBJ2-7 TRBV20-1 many CSATGWGRLSYEQYF TGCAGTGCTACTGGGTGGGGCCGACTCTCCTACGAGCAGTACTTC
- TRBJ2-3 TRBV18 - CASSPEKALVTDTQYF TGTGCCAGCTCACCGGAGAAAGCGTTGGTAACAGATACGCAGTATTTT
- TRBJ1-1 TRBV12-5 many CASGQAILLPEAFF TGTGCTAGTGGTCAAGCGATCCTGCTCCCTGAAGCTTTCTTT
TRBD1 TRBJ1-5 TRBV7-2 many CASSWDRNQPQHF TGTGCCAGCAGTTGGGACAGAAATCAGCCCCAGCATTTT
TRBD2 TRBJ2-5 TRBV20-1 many CSARVARTSGGLETQYF TGCAGTGCTAGAGTTGCAAGGACTAGCGGGGGGTTGGAGACCCAGTACTTC
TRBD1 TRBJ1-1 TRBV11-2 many CASSPAGGNEAFF TGTGCCAGCAGCCCTGCAGGGGGCAACGAAGCTTTCTTT
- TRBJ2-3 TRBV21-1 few CASSKAGAKGNQANTDTQYF TGTGCCAGCAGCAAAGCCGGCGCCAAAGGGAATCAAGCCAACACAGATACGCAGTATTTT
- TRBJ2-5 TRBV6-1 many CASSGVETQYF TGTGCCAGCTCGGGCGTGGAGACCCAGTACTTC
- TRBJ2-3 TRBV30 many CAWSRGGTDTQYF TGTGCCTGGAGCCGCGGGGGCACAGATACGCAGTATTTT
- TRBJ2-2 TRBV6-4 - CASSDRRGGSGELFF TGTGCCAGCAGTGACAGGCGCGGGGGCTCCGGGGAGCTGTTTTTT
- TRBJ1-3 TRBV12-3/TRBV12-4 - CASSLTRRESSGNTIYF TGTGCCAGCAGTTTAACACGACGTGAAAGCTCTGGAAACACCATATATTTT
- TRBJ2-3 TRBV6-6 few CASFNRLTDTQYF TGTGCCAGCTTCAACAGGCTGACAGATACGCAGTATTTT
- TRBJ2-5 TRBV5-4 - CASSSPNRGPVEETQYF TGTGCCAGCAGCTCCCCGAATCGGGGGCCCGTCGAGGAGACCCAGTACTTC
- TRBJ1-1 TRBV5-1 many CASSSQGGALNTEAFF TGCGCCAGCAGCTCCCAAGGGGGGGCTTTGAACACTGAAGCTTTCTTT
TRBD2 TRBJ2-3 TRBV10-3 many CAISPLAGGTDTQYF TGTGCCATCAGCCCACTAGCGGGGGGTACAGATACGCAGTATTTT
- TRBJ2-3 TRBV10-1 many CASRDYDSDTQYF TGCGCCAGCAGGGATTATGACTCTGATACGCAGTATTTT
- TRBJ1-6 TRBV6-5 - CASSRGRKDYNSPLHF TGTGCCAGCAGCAGGGGACGGAAAGACTATAATTCACCCCTCCACTTT
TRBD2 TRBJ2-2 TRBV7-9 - CASCSQTSGGYTGELFF TGTGCCAGCTGCTCCCAAACTAGCGGGGGGTACACCGGGGAGCTGTTTTTT
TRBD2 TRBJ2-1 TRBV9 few CASSGGTSGEDRGQFF TGTGCCAGCAGCGGAGGGACTAGCGGGGAGGACAGGGGGCAGTTCTTC
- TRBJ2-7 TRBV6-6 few CASSYTTYEQYF TGTGCCAGCAGTTACACTACCTACGAGCAGTACTTC
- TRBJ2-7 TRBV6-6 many CASSYTRSSYEQYF TGTGCCAGCAGTTACACACGTAGCTCCTACGAGCAGTACTTC
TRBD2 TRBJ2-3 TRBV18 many CASSPRLAGAHAEDTQYF TGTGCCAGCTCACCACGACTAGCGGGGGCACACGCAGAAGATACGCAGTATTTT
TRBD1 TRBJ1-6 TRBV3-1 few CATGTGAENSPLHF TGTGCCACCGGGACAGGGGCCGAAAATTCACCCCTCCACTTT
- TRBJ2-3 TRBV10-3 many CAIGEQDTDTQYF TGTGCCATCGGGGAACAGGATACAGATACGCAGTATTTT
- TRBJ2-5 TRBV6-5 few CASSPWSVSQETQYF TGTGCCAGCAGTCCCTGGTCAGTCTCCCAAGAGACCCAGTACTTC
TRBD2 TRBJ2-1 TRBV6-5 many CASSYGGGFSEFF TGTGCCAGCAGTTACGGCGGGGGTTTCTCTGAGTTCTTC
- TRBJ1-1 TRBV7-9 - CASSRITNTEAFF TGTGCCAGCTCGCGAATTACAAACACTGAAGCTTTCTTT
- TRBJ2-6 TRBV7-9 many CASSLFGFANVLTF TGTGCCAGCAGCTTATTTGGGTTTGCCAACGTCCTGACTTTC